These 28 T cell receptor beta chains were all obtained from the same sample, sequenced in a study of CD8+CD57+ T cells in acquired aplastic anemia (dated 2018 in TCRdb). The sequencer listed for this sample is Illumina HiSeq 2000. Genomic DNA was used as template for profiling of TCR beta VDJ combinations and CDR3 sequences. The raw public reads went through TCRdb reprocessing: fastp at Q25, MiXCR clone calling, in-frame beta chains kept. Here each entry gathers all rows of one CDR3 protein and keeps the most common genes and DNA. The sample has nearly 60,000 distinct CDR3 sequences on record, around 50% of them singletons. Around 15% of the sample rests with the top ten. Patients chosen for sequencing had shown expansion of CD8+CD57+ cells by flow cytometry. Sequenced input: sorted CD4+, CD8+, or CD8+CD57+ T cells (not recorded which) from PBMCs. The receptors shown here come from a human donor with aplastic anemia.

The chain joins TRBV3-1 to TRBJ2-3; 8 bases are a match to TRBD2. CDR3 length: 17 amino acids. V lost 0 bases to trimming and J lost 3 bases; unmatched junction nucleotides: 8. The germline V gene encodes CDR1 LGHDT and CDR2 YNNKEL (reference sequence). The CDR3 loop reads CASSQDWSGRATDTQYF. CDR3 nucleotides: TGTGCCAGCAGCCAAGATTGGAGCGGGAGAGCGACAGATACGCAGTATTTT.

The rearrangement uses TRBV20-1 and TRBJ2-2; 12 bases line up with TRBD1. This CDR3 is built from 16 residues. Unmatched junction bases numbered 4, after V lost 5 bases and J lost 0 bases. Germline-derived CDR1 and CDR2 are DFQATT and SNEGSKA (reference sequence). Here the CDR3 DNA reads TGCAGTGCTCAGGGACAGGGGGCAACGAACACCGGGGAGCTGTTTTTT. Encoded protein: CSAQGQGATNTGELFF.

The chain links TRBV10-3 to TRBJ1-1, with unresolved D. V was clipped by 2 bases and J by 11 bases, with 15 bases between them. The CDR3 runs 13 residues. The germline gives CDR1 ENHRY, CDR2 SYGVKD. The CDR3 region has the DNA TGTGCCATCAGTGAGGCGAACGGTAATGGGGCTTTCTTT. It encodes CAISEANGNGAFF.

V and J are TRBV20-1 and TRBJ2-7; TRBD1 matches 7 bases. The V gene's germline CDR1 is DFQATT and CDR2 SNEGSKA (reference sequence). The V segment lost 1 base and the J segment 4 bases; nucleotides outside the gene matches: 4. CDR3 size: 13 residues. CDR3 sequence (DNA): TGCAGTGCTAGAGTAGGGGGCGGGTACGAGCAGTACTTC. Protein product: CSARVGGGYEQYF.

This clonotype was found many times. The genes are TRBV7-9 and TRBJ2-5; D is ambiguous. Germline CDR1 is SEHNR and CDR2 is FQNEAQ (reference sequence). The V end was cut by 1 base, the J end by 0 bases, with 3 bases between. This CDR3 spans 13 amino acids. CDR3 sequence (DNA): TGTGCCAGCAGCTTAGAGTACCAAGAGACCCAGTACTTC. This translates into CASSLEYQETQYF.

Many counts were recorded for this clonotype. This chain uses TRBV20-1 with TRBJ2-1; 7 bases line up with TRBD1. The germline CDR1 and CDR2 sequences are DFQATT and SNEGSKA (reference sequence). The CDR3 totals 15 residues. After removal of 5 bases from V and 2 bases from J, the junction contained 9 bases not matched to a gene. In DNA, the CDR3 is TGCAGTGCTCCTCTGACAGGGCAAACCTACAATGAGCAGTTCTTC. This sequence encodes CSAPLTGQTYNEQFF.

At least ten counts were recorded for this clonotype. The CDR3 sequence: CASSPRDRGLYEQYF. In nucleotides, the CDR3 is TGTGCCAGCAGCCCCCGGGACAGGGGTCTATACGAGCAGTACTTC. The rearrangement uses TRBV7-2 and TRBJ2-7, with 10 bases fitting TRBD1. J lost 4 bases, V lost 5 bases, and 8 bases had no gene match. The CDR3 covers 15 residues. Germline V gene sequence: CDR1 SGHTA, CDR2 FQGNSA.

About this clonotype itself: A read error may produce the germline difference seen at one junction end. V usage is TRBV7-9 and J usage is TRBJ1-2, with 7 bases lining up with TRBD1. CDR1 and CDR2 from the germline V gene are SEHNR and FQNEAQ (reference sequence). The CDR3 covers 13 residues. The CDR3: CASSSQGNYGYTF. CDR3 in DNA: TGTGCCAGCAGCTCACAGGGGAACTATGGCTATACCTTC.

This clonotype came up a few times. The J gene is TRBJ2-7, the V gene TRBV29-1; weak D call: TRBD2 (5 bases). The CDR3 loop spans 13 amino acids. Trimming cost V 4 bases and J 1 base, with 11 bases left between them. CDR1 and CDR2 (germline): SQVTM, ANQGSEA. In DNA form, the CDR3 reads TGCAGCGTTGGTGGACTTACGTCCTACGAGCAGTACTTC. Encoded protein: CSVGGLTSYEQYF.

This clonotype was observed a single time. This chain connects TRBV9 to TRBJ1-2; 7 bases are shared with TRBD1. The CDR3 extends over 16 amino acids. CDR1 SGDLS and CDR2 YYNGEE come from the germline V gene. V trimming: 3 bases; J trimming: 4 bases; junction bases outside the gene matches: 12. The DNA for the CDR3 is TGTGCCAGCAGCGCCCACTCCGGGACAGTTTCCTATGGCTACACCTTC. Its protein is CASSAHSGTVSYGYTF.

This chain joins TRBV6-1 and TRBJ1-5; weak D call: TRBD1 (6 bases). This CDR3 has 15 residues. Germline V gene lookup returns CDR1 MNHNS and CDR2 SASEGT. V dropped 5 bases and J dropped 5 bases, with 16 bases sitting between them. The CDR3 loop is CASSTTGTSDQPQHF. Here the CDR3 DNA reads TGTGCCAGCAGTACCACAGGGACGTCGGATCAGCCCCAGCATTTT.

This clonotype was detected ten times or more. The chain recombines TRBV27 with TRBJ1-6; D perhaps matches TRBD1 (5 bases). Looked up from germline, CDR1 is MNHEY and CDR2 is SMNVEV (reference sequence). CDR3 length: 13 residues. Trimming took off 7 bases at V and 4 bases at J, with 8 bases between the two ends. DNA for the CDR3: TGTGCCAGCATGGGGGATTATAATTCACCCCTCCACTTT. It codes for CASMGDYNSPLHF.

This clonotype came up many times. The CDR3 nucleotides are TGTGCCAGCAGTGATGTGGACGGCTACACCTTC. Amino acid sequence: CASSDVDGYTF. This chain connects TRBV6-1 to TRBJ1-2; D is ambiguous. Germline-derived CDR1 and CDR2 are MNHNS and SASEGT. The CDR3 spans 11 residues. Trimming removed 3 bases from V and 8 bases from J, with 7 bases in between.

The chain links TRBV6-1 to TRBJ1-6; 9 nucleotides align to TRBD1. Germline V gene lookup returns CDR1 MNHNS and CDR2 SASEGT. Trimming took 8 bases from V and 0 from J; bases not matched to a gene: 5. CDR3 length equals 16 residues. The CDR3 loop is CASLSGQGSYNSPLHF. In DNA form, the CDR3 reads TGTGCCAGCCTGTCGGGACAGGGCTCCTATAATTCACCCCTCCACTTT.

This chain links TRBV25-1 with TRBJ2-3; D might be TRBD1 or TRBD2, each matching 5 bases. This CDR3 is 15 amino acids long. Trimming shortened V by 4 bases and J by 6 bases, and 17 bases separated the two germline ends. Germline values: CDR1 MGHDK, CDR2 SYGVNS. DNA of the CDR3: TGTGCCAGCAGTGGGGACCGGGCGGCGTTTGATACGCAGTATTTT. Its translation: CASSGDRAAFDTQYF.

This chain links TRBV25-1 with TRBJ2-7; the match to TRBD1 covers 8 bases. With 5 bases clipped from V and 3 bases from J, the junction kept 3 bases outside the gene matches. CDR1 and CDR2 from the germline V gene are MGHDK and SYGVNS. This CDR3 is built from 13 residues. The CDR3 is CASSPTGGYEQYF. The CDR3 region has the DNA TGTGCCAGCAGTCCCACAGGGGGCTACGAGCAGTACTTC.

This clonotype came up many times. The chain couples TRBV27 to TRBJ1-5; maybe TRBD1 (6 bases). The CDR3 has 16 amino acids. Trimming took off 0 bases at V and 5 bases at J, with 14 bases between the two ends. Germline CDR1 and CDR2: MNHEY and SMNVEV (reference sequence). The CDR3 sequence: CASSLSAGDSDQPQHF. The CDR3 DNA follows: TGTGCCAGCAGTTTATCGGCAGGGGATAGTGATCAGCCCCAGCATTTT.

This clonotype is a singleton in its sample. The V gene is TRBV15, the J gene TRBJ2-7; 8 positions agree with TRBD2. Germline CDR1 LNHNV, CDR2 YYDKDF (reference sequence). The CDR3 covers 17 residues. The V segment lost 3 bases and the J segment 0 bases; nucleotides outside the gene matches: 10. Here the CDR3 DNA reads TGTGCCACCAGCAGCCGCGCCGGGGGGGATAGCTCCTACGAGCAGTACTTC. Its protein is CATSSRAGGDSSYEQYF.

The chain links TRBV19 to TRBJ1-5; unclear D gene. CDR3 length: 15 residues. V lost 2 bases, J lost 10 bases, and 18 bases lay in between. Germline loops: CDR1 LNHDA, CDR2 SQIVND (reference sequence). The CDR3 region is CASSISSSPFNPQHF. Written as DNA, the CDR3 is TGTGCCAGTAGTATAAGCTCATCACCTTTTAATCCCCAGCATTTT.

V gene TRBV19 combines with J gene TRBJ2-7; 9 nucleotides align to TRBD1. J lost 5 bases, V lost 11 bases, and 4 bases had no gene match. This CDR3 region has 11 residues. The germline CDR1 and CDR2 sequences are LNHDA and SQIVND (reference sequence). DNA for the CDR3: TGTGCCTGGACAGGGGCCGACGAGCAGTACTTC. Translating gives CAWTGADEQYF.

This clonotype came up many times. V and J are TRBV6-5 and TRBJ1-5, with D unclear. Germline values: CDR1 MNHEY, CDR2 SVGAGI. This CDR3 has 14 residues. Deletions cut 0 bases from V and 4 bases from J, with 7 bases between. The CDR3 DNA reads as TGTGCCAGCAGTTACTCACGGGGAAATCAGCCCCAGCATTTT. Amino acid sequence: CASSYSRGNQPQHF.

The DNA of the CDR3 is TGCAGCGCCCAGGGAGGGGTTAGCGGCTACACCTTC. Its translation is CSAQGGVSGYTF. The rearrangement links TRBV29-1 to TRBJ1-2; maybe TRBD1 (5 bases). Germline V gene data show CDR1 as SQVTM and CDR2 as ANQGSEA. V lost 7 bases and J 8 bases, leaving 17 bases between the germline ends. The CDR3 spans 12 residues.

This clonotype occurred a few times. CDR3 coding DNA: TGTGCCAGCAGCTTAGCGCCTAACTATGGCTACACCTTC. Its protein product is CASSLAPNYGYTF. The V gene is TRBV7-8, the J gene TRBJ1-2; the D is unclear. This CDR3 has 13 amino acids. V was shortened by 0 bases and J by 0 bases, with 2 bases between the two germline ends. From germline, CDR1 is SGHVS and CDR2 FQNEAQ.

This rearrangement joins TRBV6-1 to TRBJ1-2; 7 bases line up with TRBD1. The CDR3 extends over 12 amino acids. Germline-derived CDR1 and CDR2 are MNHNS and SASEGT. J was trimmed by 4 bases and V by 10 bases; bases with no gene match: 6. DNA for the CDR3: TGTGCCACCCTCGGGACAGTCTATGGCTACACCTTC. Translation: CATLGTVYGYTF.

As for this clonotype: This could be a read error, since a much larger clone is one nucleotide away. The rearrangement joins TRBV2 to TRBJ2-5, with D tentatively TRBD1 or TRBD2 (5 bases each). Germline V CDR1 and CDR2: SNHLY, FYNNEI. Between the trimmed V and J ends, which lost 7 bases and 3 bases, there was a span of 12 bases. CDR3 length: 13 residues. The DNA for the CDR3 is TGTGCCAGCACCTCTCTGGGGGAAGAGACCCAGTACTTC. Translated: CASTSLGEETQYF. Variable domain in full (rest from reference TRBV2 and TRBJ2-5): EPEVTQTPSHQVTQMGQEVILRCVPISNHLYFYWYRQILGQKVEFLVSFYNNEISEKSEIFDDQFSVERPDGSNFTLKIRSTKLEDSAMYFCASTSLGEETQYFGPGTRLLVL.

With regard to this clonotype: The CDR3 does not end in the conserved phenylalanine or tryptophan, so this is likely a read error. The chain employs TRBV7-9 and TRBJ1-3; D is unresolved. This CDR3 contains 13 residues. Germline V CDR1 and CDR2: SEHNR, FQNEAQ (reference sequence). The V end was cut by 2 bases, the J end by 3 bases, with 5 bases between. The CDR3 nucleotides read TGTGCCAGCAGCTTATCGCGTGGAAACACCATATATCTT. Residues: CASSLSRGNTIYL.

Concerning this clonotype itself: At one end the junction does not follow the germline gene, possibly because of a read error. The chain is built from TRBV15 and TRBJ2-3; D might be TRBD1 or TRBD2, each matching 5 bases. Germline assignment: CDR1 LNHNV and CDR2 YYDKDF (reference sequence). CDR3 length equals 12 residues. The CDR3 sequence: CATRPTEGTRYF. The CDR3 bases are TGTGCCACACGACCGACAGAGGGTACGCGGTATTTT.

This clonotype has ten or more counts. This sequence joins TRBV13 and TRBJ1-2, with 10 bases lining up with TRBD1. Per germline, CDR1 PRHDT and CDR2 FYEKMQ (reference sequence). The CDR3 runs 13 residues. V lost 4 bases, J lost 8 bases, and 4 bases stayed unmatched. CDR3 in DNA: TGTGCCAGCAGCTCCGGGACAGGGGACGGCTACACCTTC. Translation: CASSSGTGDGYTF.